This T cell receptor (beta chain) derives from a study of patients with pleural tuberculosis. CDR1 and CDR2 from the germline V gene are SGHRS and YFSETQ. CDR3 length equals 14 residues. Deletions cut 0 bases from V and 3 bases from J, with 8 bases between. In TCRdb, the reads were re-called with MiXCR into one record per CDR3 protein. The table includes around 49,000 distinct CDR3 sequences, approximately 7.5% detected once. This clonotype was counted at least ten times. The clonotype comes from a human donor with pleural tuberculosis. V and J are TRBV5-1 and TRBJ2-3, with D perhaps matching TRBD2 (5 bases). The CDR3 sequence: CASSLVPGTDTQYF. As DNA, the CDR3 is TGCGCCAGCAGCTTGGTTCCGGGGACAGATACGCAGTATTTT.